Listed below are T cell receptor beta chains from one sample, sequenced in a study of blood T cell repertoires in COVID-19. This table comes from immunoSEQ multiplex PCR, and its TCRdb copy is limited to in-frame clones, with some not included. The sample contains about 62,000 clones, more than 70% of which appear only once. Source material: peripheral blood. These receptors came from a human donor in a cohort sampled during active COVID-19. CDR3s include the opening cysteine and the closing phenylalanine or tryptophan. A D gene is named only where the DNA matches it firmly. Not every row has a clone size; where given, it reads once, few, many or a size class.

TRBD1,TRBV5-1,.,TRBJ2-2,TGCGCCAGCAGCCCAAGACAGGGTGACGGGGAGCTGTTTTTT,CASSPRQGDGELFF
.,TRBV7-9,.,TRBJ1-5,TGTGCCAGCAGCTTAGACTATCAGCCCCAGCATTTT,CASSLDYQPQHF
TRBD1,TRBV9,once,TRBJ1-3,TGTGCCAGCAGCGAGGGGACAGGGGGATCTGGAAACACCATATATTTT,CASSEGTGGSGNTIYF
TRBD1,TRBV9,.,TRBJ1-6,TGTGCCAGCAGCGCAGACAGGGGTTCACCCCTCCACTTT,CASSADRGSPLHF
TRBD1,TRBV24-1,.,TRBJ1-2,TGTGCCACCAGTGCTGGACAGGGCCTCGGCTACACCTTC,CATSAGQGLGYTF
.,TRBV5-1,.,TRBJ1-2,TGCGCCAGCAGCTTGGGACAGCAACGTAACTATGGCTACACCTTC,CASSLGQQRNYGYTF
.,TRBV6-6,.,TRBJ1-3,TGTGCCAGCAGTTACTCTCCTGGGGCCGGAGGAAACACCATATATTTT,CASSYSPGAGGNTIYF
TRBD1,TRBV5-4,.,TRBJ2-7,TGTGCCAGCAGCTTGGAACTGGGACAGGGAGGAGGCTACGAGCAGTACTTC,CASSLELGQGGGYEQYF
.,TRBV11-3,.,TRBJ2-3,TGTGCCAGCAGCTTTACAGGGAGCACAGATACGCAGTATTTT,CASSFTGSTDTQYF
.,TRBV3-1/TRBV3-2,.,TRBJ1-2,TGTGCCAGCAGCCAAGAGCGAGGCTACCGACAGACTTATGGCTACACCTTC,CASSQERGYRQTYGYTF
.,TRBV5-5,.,TRBJ1-6,TGTGCCAGCAGCTTGCAGGGTTCATCTTCACCCCTCCACTTT,CASSLQGSSSPLHF